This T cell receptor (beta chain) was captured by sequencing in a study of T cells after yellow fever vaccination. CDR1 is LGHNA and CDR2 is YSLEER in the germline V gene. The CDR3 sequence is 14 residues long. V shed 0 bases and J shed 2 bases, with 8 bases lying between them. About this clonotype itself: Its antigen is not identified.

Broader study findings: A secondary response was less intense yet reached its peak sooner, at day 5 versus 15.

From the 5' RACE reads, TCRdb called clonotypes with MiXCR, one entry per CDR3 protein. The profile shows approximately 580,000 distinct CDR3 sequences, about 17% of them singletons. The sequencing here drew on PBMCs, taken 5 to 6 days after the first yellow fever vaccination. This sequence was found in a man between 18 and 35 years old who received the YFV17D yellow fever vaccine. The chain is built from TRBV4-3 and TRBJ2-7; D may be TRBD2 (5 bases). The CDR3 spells CASSQEWRAYEQYF. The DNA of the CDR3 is TGCGCCAGCAGCCAAGAGTGGCGGGCCTACGAGCAGTACTTC.